A selection of T cell receptor beta chains follows, all from one sample in a study of T cells in Graves' hyperthyroidism and ophthalmopathy. TCRdb re-called the multiplex PCR reads through MiXCR, storing one row per CDR3 protein. Found here are about 560,000 distinct CDR3 sequences, around 15% of them singletons; the top ten hold about 14%. The sample consisted of blood. Source of these receptors: a woman in her forties with Graves' hyperthyroidism. Both conserved end residues are part of each CDR3. The D gene is left open where the match is weak. Rows may omit the clone size; those that give it use once, few, many or a size class.

clone_size | d_call | j_call | v_call | cdr3_aa | cdr3_nt
once | TRBD2 | TRBJ2-1 | TRBV19 | CASSSSVAGGEQFF | TGTGCCAGTAGTTCAAGCGTAGCGGGTGGGGAGCAGTTCTTC
many | NA | TRBJ2-1 | TRBV5-1 | CASSQALGDYNEQFF | TGCGCCAGCAGCCAAGCGTTAGGAGACTACAATGAGCAGTTCTTC
few | NA | TRBJ1-3 | TRBV28 | CASSPPNRAGNTIYF | TGTGCCAGCAGTCCCCCGAACAGGGCTGGAAACACCATATATTTT
NA | NA | TRBJ2-3 | TRBV30 | CAWSRGGGDTDTQYF | TGTGCCTGGAGTAGGGGGGGCGGGGACACAGATACGCAGTATTTT
NA | TRBD2 | TRBJ2-7 | TRBV20-1 | CSARDLTGLTYEQYF | TGCAGTGCTAGAGATCTTACGGGACTAACCTACGAGCAGTACTTC
many | NA | TRBJ1-1 | TRBV11-2 | CASRRQTNTEAFF | TGTGCCAGCAGGAGACAGACGAACACTGAAGCTTTCTTT
few | NA | TRBJ1-5 | TRBV10-2 | CASKEAATSNQPQHF | TGCGCCAGCAAGGAGGCGGCGACGAGCAATCAGCCCCAGCATTTT
few | TRBD1 | TRBJ2-1 | TRBV10-2 | CASSGRTGSYNEQFF | TGCGCCAGCAGTGGAAGGACAGGCTCCTACAATGAGCAGTTCTTC
NA | NA | TRBJ2-3 | TRBV4-1 | CASSQDPPGERNTDTQYF | TGCGCCAGCAGCCAAGACCCACCCGGGGAGCGGAACACAGATACGCAGTATTTT
many | NA | TRBJ2-3 | TRBV12-3/TRBV12-4 | CASSLDRRETGDTQYF | TGTGCCAGCAGTTTAGACCGGCGGGAGACAGGAGATACGCAGTATTTT
many | NA | TRBJ2-5 | TRBV27 | CASSLTQGWETQYF | TGTGCCAGCAGTTTAACTCAGGGGTGGGAGACCCAGTACTTC
many | TRBD2 | TRBJ2-7 | TRBV5-1 | CASSFGASGTHEQYF | TGCGCCAGCAGCTTTGGGGCTAGCGGGACCCACGAGCAGTACTTC
few | NA | TRBJ2-2 | TRBV11-2 | CASSYRDGATGELFF | TGTGCCAGCAGCTACCGGGACGGGGCCACCGGGGAGCTGTTTTTT
many | TRBD1 | TRBJ1-2 | TRBV3-1 | CASSQGQAYYGYTF | TGTGCCAGCAGCCAGGGACAGGCCTACTATGGCTACACCTTC
NA | NA | TRBJ2-5 | TRBV3-1 | CASSQDSAGARETQCF | TGTGCCAGCAGCCAAGATTCCGCGGGCGCGAGGGAGACCCAGTGCTTC
NA | NA | TRBJ2-1 | TRBV29-1 | CSVEKSGNEQFF | TGCAGCGTTGAAAAAAGCGGCAATGAGCAGTTCTTC
NA | TRBD2 | TRBJ2-6 | TRBV12-3/TRBV12-4 | CASSWSGSPTGANVLTF | TGTGCCAGCAGTTGGAGCGGGAGCCCGACTGGGGCCAACGTCCTGACTTTC
once | TRBD2 | TRBJ2-6 | TRBV6-2/TRBV6-3 | CASRSGSLMGANVLTF | TGTGCCAGCAGGAGCGGGAGTCTAATGGGGGCCAACGTCCTGACTTTC
many | TRBD2 | TRBJ2-7 | TRBV18 | CASSPSGVAGAYEQYF | TGTGCCAGCTCACCAAGCGGGGTAGCGGGAGCCTACGAGCAGTACTTC
few | NA | TRBJ2-7 | TRBV6-2/TRBV6-3 | CASSSPGDSYEQYF | TGTGCCAGCAGCTCCCCGGGGGACTCCTACGAGCAGTACTTC
NA | NA | TRBJ1-6 | TRBV12-3/TRBV12-4 | CASSRTGRYNSPLHF | TGTGCCAGCAGTCGCACAGGGAGGTATAATTCACCCCTCCACTTT
many | TRBD2 | TRBJ2-7 | TRBV28 | CASSLAGGVPEQYF | TGTGCCAGCAGTTTGGCGGGAGGAGTCCCCGAGCAGTACTTC
few | NA | TRBJ1-1 | TRBV15 | CATSREDRNTEAFF | TGTGCCACCAGCAGAGAGGACAGGAACACTGAAGCTTTCTTT
many | NA | TRBJ2-7 | TRBV5-1 | CASRGRTPYEQYF | TGCGCCAGCAGGGGGAGGACCCCCTACGAGCAGTACTTC
NA | NA | TRBJ2-7 | TRBV28 | CASSPTVTYEQYF | TGTGCCAGCAGTCCGACAGTCACCTACGAGCAGTACTTC
many | TRBD2 | TRBJ2-5 | TRBV30 | CAWTGLAAETQYF | TGTGCCTGGACGGGACTAGCGGCGGAGACCCAGTACTTC
many | NA | TRBJ1-2 | TRBV28 | CASSPPEGRSSYGYTF | TGTGCCAGCAGTCCGCCCGAAGGCCGATCAAGCTATGGCTACACCTTC
NA | TRBD2 | TRBJ2-1 | TRBV9 | CASSVGAGDPFNEQFF | TGTGCCAGCAGCGTAGGGGCGGGGGACCCTTTTAATGAGCAGTTCTTC
NA | TRBD1 | TRBJ2-5 | TRBV27 | CASSLFMGGTGVCETQYF | TGTGCCAGCAGTTTATTTATGGGGGGGACAGGGGTATGTGAGACCCAGTACTTC
few | TRBD1 | TRBJ1-1 | TRBV11-2 | CASTRGQTGMNTEAFF | TGTGCCAGCACCCGAGGGCAGACAGGGATGAACACTGAAGCTTTCTTT
many | TRBD1 | TRBJ2-7 | TRBV20-1 | CSTTDREIYEQYF | TGCAGTACCACGGACAGGGAGATCTACGAGCAGTACTTC
NA | NA | TRBJ1-2 | TRBV28 | CASAAGAYGYTF | TGTGCCAGCGCAGCAGGGGCCTATGGCTACACCTTC
many | TRBD1 | TRBJ2-7 | TRBV20-1 | CSAISGTEPYEQYF | TGCAGTGCTATATCCGGGACAGAGCCCTACGAGCAGTACTTC
many | TRBD1 | TRBJ2-1 | TRBV11-3 | CASSFPTTGGMDNEQFF | TGTGCCAGCAGCTTTCCCACGACAGGGGGCATGGACAATGAGCAGTTCTTC
NA | NA | TRBJ2-5 | TRBV5-1 | CASSLDRLGSQETQYF | TGCGCCAGCAGCTTGGACAGGCTCGGCAGTCAAGAGACCCAGTACTTC
many | TRBD1 | TRBJ2-2 | TRBV2 | CASSPNRGSGTGELFF | TGTGCCAGCAGTCCAAACAGGGGGAGTGGCACCGGGGAGCTGTTTTTT
many | NA | TRBJ1-5 | TRBV2 | CASSESSRAQPQHF | TGTGCCAGCAGTGAATCATCTAGGGCTCAGCCCCAGCATTTT
many | NA | TRBJ1-1 | TRBV20-1 | CSAPRTDTLNTEAFF | TGCAGTGCTCCCAGGACTGATACCCTGAACACTGAAGCTTTCTTT
few | NA | TRBJ1-4 | TRBV27 | CASSPRLAAPNEKLFF | TGCGCCAGCAGTCCCCGTTTAGCCGCCCCTAATGAAAAACTGTTTTTT
many | NA | TRBJ2-7 | TRBV5-1 | CASSSSSSSYEQYF | TGCGCCAGCAGCTCAAGTTCGAGCTCCTACGAGCAGTACTTC
once | TRBD2 | TRBJ2-1 | TRBV7-9 | CASSYPAGGDEQFF | TGTGCCAGCAGCTATCCGGCCGGGGGGGATGAGCAGTTCTTC
few | TRBD1 | TRBJ2-1 | TRBV11-2 | CASSQVLGQGDNEQFF | TGTGCCAGCAGCCAAGTGCTTGGACAGGGAGACAATGAGCAGTTCTTC
many | NA | TRBJ2-3 | TRBV7-9 | CASSPITDTQYF | TGTGCCAGCAGCCCCATCACAGATACGCAGTATTTT
once | NA | TRBJ2-7 | TRBV5-1 | CASSATLAPPVYEQYF | TGCGCCAGCAGCGCAACTCTAGCGCCCCCCGTCTACGAGCAGTACTTC
many | NA | TRBJ2-7 | TRBV24-1 | CATSDQFQQYF | TGTGCCACCAGTGATCAATTCCAGCAGTACTTC
many | NA | TRBJ2-1 | TRBV27 | CASSRDTNWNEQFF | TGTGCCAGCAGCCGGGACACCAATTGGAATGAGCAGTTCTTC
many | NA | TRBJ2-7 | TRBV12-3/TRBV12-4 | CASSLAHYPGQDFSYEQYF | TGTGCCAGCAGTTTAGCGCACTACCCGGGGCAGGACTTCTCCTACGAGCAGTACTTC
NA | NA | TRBJ2-1 | TRBV4-2 | CASSQDWGGVYNEQFF | TGTGCCAGCAGCCAAGATTGGGGGGGCGTCTACAATGAGCAGTTCTTC
few | TRBD1 | TRBJ2-1 | TRBV19 | CASSFTGTGGSYNEQFF | TGTGCCAGTAGCTTCACCGGGACAGGGGGCTCCTACAATGAGCAGTTCTTC
many | NA | TRBJ2-1 | TRBV7-2 | CASSGNKGGEQFF | TGTGCCAGCAGCGGCAACAAAGGGGGTGAGCAGTTCTTC
few | NA | TRBJ2-7 | TRBV29-1 | CSVLMAGEYEQYF | TGCAGCGTTCTTATGGCAGGGGAATACGAGCAGTACTTC
many | NA | TRBJ2-2 | TRBV6-1 | CASSEALGQFNTGELFF | TGTGCCAGCAGTGAAGCGCTTGGGCAGTTCAACACCGGGGAGCTGTTTTTT
many | TRBD2 | TRBJ2-3 | TRBV27 | CASSPRLAGRVADTQYF | TGTGCCAGCAGTCCTAGACTAGCGGGAAGGGTTGCGGATACGCAGTATTTT
few | NA | TRBJ1-4 | TRBV20-1 | CSAALGGREKLFF | TGCAGTGCTGCCTTGGGGGGGCGAGAAAAACTGTTTTTT
many | NA | TRBJ2-3 | TRBV2 | CASTRTLAVGTQYF | TGTGCCAGCACCCGGACTCTCGCGGTGGGTACGCAGTATTTT